Presented here are 18 T cell receptor beta chains from one specimen sequenced in a study of T cells in Graves' hyperthyroidism and ophthalmopathy. TCR beta CDR3 region amplification was performed from RNA transcripts. Using the HTBI primer set, a first-round RT-PCR was run on the TCR CDR3. Using its own MiXCR run on the multiplex PCR reads, TCRdb lists one record per CDR3 protein. Of fewer than 650,000 distinct CDR3 sequences listed, 12% to 15% are singletons. The sequenced sample was blood. These receptors were collected from a middle-aged woman with Graves' hyperthyroidism.

This clonotype has just a few counts. The chain uses TRBV4-2 and TRBJ1-3; D not resolved. The V gene lost 5 bases and the J gene lost 5 bases, with 16 bases spanning the gap. CDR3 length equals 15 residues. Per the germline V gene, CDR1 is LGHNA and CDR2 is YNFKEQ. The CDR3 is CASSDRGGLRNTIYF. CDR3 DNA: TGTGCCAGCAGCGATAGAGGAGGGTTGAGAAACACCATATATTTT.

This clonotype appeared many times. J is TRBJ2-1 and V is TRBV30, with 10 positions matching TRBD2. V was clipped by 4 bases and J by 3 bases; unmatched bases: 15. Per the germline V gene, CDR1 is GTSNPN and CDR2 is SVGIG (reference sequence). This CDR3 spans 18 amino acids. The CDR3 nucleotides are TGTGCCTGGAAGGGGCAGCGGGAGGGGGTCCCCCTCTACAATGAGCAGTTCTTC. Encoded protein: CAWKGQREGVPLYNEQFF.

This clonotype came up many times. The chain recombines TRBV18 with TRBJ2-3, with D hard to call. CDR1 and CDR2 from the germline V gene are KGHSH and LQKENI. Trimming removed 1 base at V and 0 bases at J, with 8 bases between. The CDR3 totals 15 residues. The CDR3 spells CASSPRQSSTDTQYF. CDR3 DNA sequence: TGTGCCAGCTCACCACGGCAATCTAGCACAGATACGCAGTATTTT.

This clonotype was seen repeatedly, ten times or more. This sequence joins TRBV24-1 and TRBJ2-7, with a weak D call TRBD1 (6 bases). CDR3 length equals 15 residues. Germline assignment: CDR1 KGHDR and CDR2 SFDVKD. V lost 7 bases and J 3 bases, leaving 18 bases between the germline ends. The CDR3 here is CATRDRQENIYEQYF. DNA of the CDR3: TGTGCCACCAGAGACCGACAGGAGAACATCTACGAGCAGTACTTC.

The sample holds a few counts of this clonotype. The chain carries TRBV4-1 and TRBJ2-1; 8 nucleotides line up with TRBD2. This CDR3 is 17 amino acids long. Trimming cost V 1 base and J 8 bases; bases outside gene matches: 13. The germline V gene has CDR1 MGHRA and CDR2 YSYEKL. CDR3 sequence (DNA): TGCGCCAGCAGCCAAGGTCGGCAGCGGGAGAGAAGGGATGAGCAGTTCTTC. This sequence encodes CASSQGRQRERRDEQFF.

This clonotype was picked up many times. This chain connects TRBV2 to TRBJ2-2; D gene uncertain. Germline assignment: CDR1 SNHLY and CDR2 FYNNEI. This CDR3 has 15 amino acids. V was clipped by 6 bases and J by 0 bases, with 11 bases between them. The CDR3 here is CASREQLANTGELFF. The CDR3 region has the DNA TGTGCCAGCAGGGAACAACTCGCGAACACCGGGGAGCTGTTTTTT. The full variable domain, rest sourced from reference TRBV2 and TRBJ2-2, is EPEVTQTPSHQVTQMGQEVILRCVPISNHLYFYWYRQILGQKVEFLVSFYNNEISEKSEIFDDQFSVERPDGSNFTLKIRSTKLEDSAMYFCASREQLANTGELFFGEGSRLTVL.

This clonotype was counted only a few times. V is TRBV20-1 and J is TRBJ2-2, with 7 bases matching TRBD1. The CDR3 runs 15 residues. Germline CDR1 reads DFQATT; CDR2 reads SNEGSKA (reference sequence). The junction had 10 bases not matched to a gene; V was cut back by 5 bases and J by 4 bases. The CDR3 DNA reads TGCAGTGCTCCGGGACAGTGGCCCGCCACCGGGGAGCTGTTTTTT. It codes for CSAPGQWPATGELFF.

A word on this clonotype: This is likely a read error, given that the CDR3 carries no conserved phenylalanine or tryptophan at its end. V and J are TRBV6-2 or TRBV6-3 and TRBJ2-2; no reliable D call. Trimming took off 7 bases at V and 5 bases at J, with 5 bases between the two ends. From germline, CDR1 is MNHEY and CDR2 SVGEGT. CDR3 size: 11 residues. This CDR3 is CASTYTGELFS. The CDR3 nucleotides read TGTGCCAGCACATATACCGGGGAGCTGTTTTCT.

This CDR3 reads CASIFGGTDTQYF. CDR3 DNA sequence: TGTGCCAGTATTTTTGGGGGCACAGATACGCAGTATTTT. The V and J genes are TRBV19 and TRBJ2-3; no definite D call. The germline CDR1 and CDR2 sequences are LNHDA and SQIVND (reference sequence). The CDR3 length is 13 residues. V lost 7 bases to trimming and J lost 1 base, with 9 bases between them.

This clonotype was seen at least ten times. V gene TRBV11-2 combines with J gene TRBJ2-3; TRBD2 is a possible D gene (5 bases). Germline CDR1 and CDR2: SGHAT and FQNNGV. The CDR3 is 17 amino acids. V lost 7 bases and J lost 0, with 20 bases in between. This CDR3 reads CASIPTPGGPSTDTQYF. In DNA, the CDR3 is TGTGCCAGCATACCGACGCCTGGCGGGCCTAGCACAGATACGCAGTATTTT.

This clonotype was seen a few times. The CDR3 coding sequence is TGCAGAGTCACAGGGGGCCTTGGCACAGATACGCAGTATTTT. Its protein is CRVTGGLGTDTQYF. This chain links TRBV20-1 with TRBJ2-3; 9 nucleotides match TRBD1. From germline, CDR1 is DFQATT and CDR2 SNEGSKA (reference sequence). The CDR3 runs 14 residues.

The rearrangement joins TRBV28 to TRBJ2-5; 10 nucleotides match TRBD1. Germline-derived CDR1 and CDR2 are MDHEN and SYDVKM. V trimming: 3 bases; J trimming: 0 bases; junction bases outside the gene matches: 7. There are 17 residues in the CDR3. The DNA of the CDR3 is TGTGCCAGCAGTTTCGGGACAGGGGATGGGTACCAAGAGACCCAGTACTTC. Translation: CASSFGTGDGYQETQYF.

In this sample, this clonotype turned up a few times. This chain links TRBV19 with TRBJ2-3, with a tentative D call TRBD2 (5 bases). Germline V gene lookup returns CDR1 LNHDA and CDR2 SQIVND (reference sequence). This CDR3 comprises 16 residues. V lost 5 bases and J 1 base, leaving 16 bases between the germline ends. CDR3 bases: TGTGCCAGTAGTTTCTCCGGGGTAAGCGGCACAGATACGCAGTATTTT. Translating gives CASSFSGVSGTDTQYF. Supplemented by reference TRBV19 and TRBJ2-3, the full variable domain reads DGGITQSPKYLFRKEGQNVTLSCEQNLNHDAMYWYRQDPGQGLRLIYYSQIVNDFQKGDIAEGYSVSREKKESFPLTVTSAQKNPTAFYLCASSFSGVSGTDTQYFGPGTRLTVL.

V is TRBV4-1 and J is TRBJ2-3, with TRBD2 matching 13 bases. The CDR3 is 19 amino acids. Germline CDR1 and CDR2: MGHRA and YSYEKL. The V gene end was trimmed by 3 bases and the J gene end by 0 bases; junction bases not matched to a gene: 9. The CDR3 sequence: CASSHPGLAGDTSTDTQYF. In nucleotides, the CDR3 is TGCGCCAGCAGCCACCCAGGACTAGCGGGAGATACGAGCACAGATACGCAGTATTTT.

This clonotype appeared a few times. The V gene is TRBV5-1, the J gene TRBJ2-7; the D gene could be TRBD1 or TRBD2 (5 bases each). Germline V gives CDR1 SGHRS, CDR2 YFSETQ. The CDR3 is 14 residues long. Trimming stripped 4 bases from V and 4 bases from J, with 15 bases between. The CDR3 DNA sequence: TGCGCCAGCAGCCCAACTACCGGGGCTTACGAGCAGTACTTC. Its protein is CASSPTTGAYEQYF.

This clonotype was seen at least ten times. The chain uses TRBV20-1 and TRBJ2-7, with TRBD1 matching 8 bases. Germline CDR1 and CDR2: DFQATT and SNEGSKA (reference sequence). This CDR3 region has 12 residues. V was clipped by 3 bases and J by 7 bases; unmatched bases: 5. The CDR3 DNA reads as TGCAGTGCTAGCCGGACAGGGAATGAGCAGTACTTC. Residues: CSASRTGNEQYF.

Concerning this clonotype itself: A much larger clone is a single base away; this may be a read error. This chain joins TRBV7-2 and TRBJ1-3; a weak D match, TRBD1 (5 bases). Trimming removed 0 bases from V and 0 bases from J, with 9 bases in between. Germline V gene sequence: CDR1 SGHTA, CDR2 FQGNSA. CDR3 length equals 16 residues. CDR3 nucleotide sequence: TGTGCCAGCAGCTTAGCTGGGACGTACTCTGGAAACACCATATATTTT. It specifies CASSLAGTYSGNTIYF.

This clonotype was observed at least ten times. This sequence joins TRBV18 and TRBJ2-7; D remains ambiguous. V lost 3 bases to trimming and J lost 2 bases, with 11 bases between them. The CDR3 covers 14 residues. Germline V lookup: CDR1 KGHSH, CDR2 LQKENI. DNA of the CDR3: TGTGCCAGCTCACCCCAGGCTAGTGCCTACGAGCAGTACTTC. This translates into CASSPQASAYEQYF.